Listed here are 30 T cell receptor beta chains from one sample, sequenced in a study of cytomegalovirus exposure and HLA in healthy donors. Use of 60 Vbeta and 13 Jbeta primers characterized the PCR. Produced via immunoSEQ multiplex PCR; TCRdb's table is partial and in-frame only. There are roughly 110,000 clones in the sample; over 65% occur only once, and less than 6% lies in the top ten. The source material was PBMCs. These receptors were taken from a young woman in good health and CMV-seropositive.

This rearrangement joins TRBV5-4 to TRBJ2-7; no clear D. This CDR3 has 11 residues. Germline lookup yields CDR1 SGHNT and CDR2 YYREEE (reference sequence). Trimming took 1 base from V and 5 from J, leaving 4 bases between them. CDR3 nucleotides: TGTGCCAGCAGCTTGAGCGACGAGCAGTACTTC. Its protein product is CASSLSDEQYF.

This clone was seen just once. CDR3 loop: CASSFGVAGGVGETQYF. CDR3 nucleotide sequence: TGTGCCAGCAGCTTTGGGGTAGCGGGGGGGGTAGGAGAGACCCAGTACTTC. The chain combines TRBV7-2 with TRBJ2-5, with 11 nucleotides matching TRBD2. This CDR3 comprises 17 residues. Germline V gene data show CDR1 as SGHTA and CDR2 as FQGNSA. V was pared by 3 bases and J by 4 bases, with 10 bases of the junction left unmatched.

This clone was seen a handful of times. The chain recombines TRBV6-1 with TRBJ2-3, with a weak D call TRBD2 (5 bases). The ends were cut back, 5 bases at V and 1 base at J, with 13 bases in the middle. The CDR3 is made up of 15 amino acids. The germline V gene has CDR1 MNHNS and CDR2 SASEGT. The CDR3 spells CASSNLDSRTDTQYF. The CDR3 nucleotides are TGTGCCAGCAGTAACCTGGACTCCCGCACAGATACGCAGTATTTT.

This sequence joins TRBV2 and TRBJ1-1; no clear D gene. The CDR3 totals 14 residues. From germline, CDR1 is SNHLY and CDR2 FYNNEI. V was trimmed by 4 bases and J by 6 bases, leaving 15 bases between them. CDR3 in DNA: TGTGCCAGCAGTGTAATAGCTGTGTCCCCTGAAGCTTTCTTT. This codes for CASSVIAVSPEAFF.

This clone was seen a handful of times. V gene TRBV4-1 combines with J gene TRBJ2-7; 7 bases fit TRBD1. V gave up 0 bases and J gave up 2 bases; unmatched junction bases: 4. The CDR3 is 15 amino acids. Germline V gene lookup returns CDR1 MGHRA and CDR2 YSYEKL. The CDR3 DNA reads TGCGCCAGCAGCCAAGATAGGGGACAGCCCTACGAGCAGTACTTC. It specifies CASSQDRGQPYEQYF.

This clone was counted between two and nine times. Here the CDR3 reads CAWSGGGGGLTDTQYF. The CDR3 DNA follows: TGTGCCTGGAGTGGGGGGGGCGGAGGGCTCACAGATACGCAGTATTTT. The V gene is TRBV30, the J gene TRBJ2-3; possible D gene TRBD2, 7 bases. The CDR3 extends over 16 amino acids. Per the germline V gene, CDR1 is GTSNPN and CDR2 is SVGIG (reference sequence). V lost 1 base, J lost 2 bases, and 16 bases lay in between.

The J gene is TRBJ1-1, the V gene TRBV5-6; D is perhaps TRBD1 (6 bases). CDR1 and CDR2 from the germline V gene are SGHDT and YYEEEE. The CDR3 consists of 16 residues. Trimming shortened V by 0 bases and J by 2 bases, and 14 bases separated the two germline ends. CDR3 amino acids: CASSLAGRQANTEAFF. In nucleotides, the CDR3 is TGTGCCAGCAGCTTGGCAGGCCGACAGGCAAACACTGAAGCTTTCTTT.

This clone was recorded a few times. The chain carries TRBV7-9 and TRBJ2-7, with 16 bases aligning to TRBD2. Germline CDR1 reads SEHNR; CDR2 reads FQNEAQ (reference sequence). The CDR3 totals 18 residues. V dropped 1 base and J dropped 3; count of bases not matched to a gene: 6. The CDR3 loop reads CASSLVPGLAGGLYEQYF. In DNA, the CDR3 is TGTGCCAGCAGCTTAGTTCCGGGACTAGCGGGGGGGCTCTACGAGCAGTACTTC.

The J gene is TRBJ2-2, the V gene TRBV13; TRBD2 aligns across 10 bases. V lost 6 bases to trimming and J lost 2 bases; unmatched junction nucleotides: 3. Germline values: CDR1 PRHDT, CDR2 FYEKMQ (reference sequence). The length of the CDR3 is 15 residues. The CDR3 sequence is CASRSGGGNTGELFF. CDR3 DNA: TGTGCCAGCAGGAGCGGGGGGGGTAACACCGGGGAGCTGTTTTTT.

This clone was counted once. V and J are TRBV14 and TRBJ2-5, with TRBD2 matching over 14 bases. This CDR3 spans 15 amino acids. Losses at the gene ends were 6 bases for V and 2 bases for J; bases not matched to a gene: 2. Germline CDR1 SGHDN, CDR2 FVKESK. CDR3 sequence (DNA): TGTGCCAGCAGAAGACTAGCGGGAGGGCAAGAGACCCAGTACTTC. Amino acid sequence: CASRRLAGGQETQYF.

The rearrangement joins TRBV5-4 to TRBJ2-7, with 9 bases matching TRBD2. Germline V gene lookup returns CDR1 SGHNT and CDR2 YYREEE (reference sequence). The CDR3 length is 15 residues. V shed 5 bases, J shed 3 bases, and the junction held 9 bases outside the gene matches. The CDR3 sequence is CASSPGGRGGYEQYF. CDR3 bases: TGTGCCAGCAGTCCCGGCGGGAGGGGAGGCTACGAGCAGTACTTC. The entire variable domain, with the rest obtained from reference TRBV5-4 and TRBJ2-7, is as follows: ETGVTQSPTHLIKTRGQQVTLRCSSQSGHNTVSWYQQALGQGPQFIFQYYREEENGRGNFPPRFSGLQFPNYSSELNVNALELDDSALYLCASSPGGRGGYEQYFGPGTRLTVT.

This CDR3 is CATSREGTGLGEAFF. The CDR3 DNA reads TGTGCCACCAGCAGAGAGGGGACAGGACTAGGTGAAGCTTTCTTT. The V gene is TRBV15, the J gene TRBJ1-1; 8 bases agree with TRBD1. CDR3 length: 15 residues. Germline trimming cut 0 bases from V and 7 bases from J; bases unmatched to any gene: 7. Per the germline V gene, CDR1 is LNHNV and CDR2 is YYDKDF (reference sequence).

The CDR3 protein is CASGTGVRESQYF. The CDR3 nucleotides read TGTGCCAGTGGGACAGGGGTTAGGGAGTCCCAGTACTTC. The rearrangement uses TRBV19 and TRBJ2-5; 10 bases are shared with TRBD1. The CDR3 runs to 13 residues. Trimming removed 8 bases from V and 9 bases from J; junction bases left unmatched: 9. Germline V CDR1 and CDR2: LNHDA, SQIVND (reference sequence).

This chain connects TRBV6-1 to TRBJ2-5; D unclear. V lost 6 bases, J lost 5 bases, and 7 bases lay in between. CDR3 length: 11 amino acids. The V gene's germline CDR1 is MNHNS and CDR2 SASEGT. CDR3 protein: CASRRAETQYF. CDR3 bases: TGTGCCAGCAGGAGAGCGGAGACCCAGTACTTC.

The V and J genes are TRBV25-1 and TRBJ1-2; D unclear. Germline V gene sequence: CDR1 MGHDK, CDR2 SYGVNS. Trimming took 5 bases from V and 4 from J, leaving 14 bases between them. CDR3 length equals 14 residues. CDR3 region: CASSFGVSSYGYTF. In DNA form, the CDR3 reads TGTGCCAGCAGTTTCGGGGTCTCCTCCTATGGCTACACCTTC.

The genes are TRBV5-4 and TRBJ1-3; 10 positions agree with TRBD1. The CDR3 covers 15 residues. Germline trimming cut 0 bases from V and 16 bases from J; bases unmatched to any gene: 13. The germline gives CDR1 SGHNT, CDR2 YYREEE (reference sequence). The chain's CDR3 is CASSLDPSGTGVIYF. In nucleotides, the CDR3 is TGTGCCAGCAGCTTGGACCCGTCCGGGACAGGGGTAATTTATTTT.

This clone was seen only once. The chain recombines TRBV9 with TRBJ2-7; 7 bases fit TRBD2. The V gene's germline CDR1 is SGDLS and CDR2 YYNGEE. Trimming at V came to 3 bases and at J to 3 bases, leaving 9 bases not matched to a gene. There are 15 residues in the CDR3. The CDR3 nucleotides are TGTGCCAGCAGCGGGAGTAGCGGGTCGAGCTACGAGCAGTACTTC. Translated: CASSGSSGSSYEQYF. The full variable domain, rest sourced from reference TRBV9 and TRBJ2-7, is DSGVTQTPKHLITATGQRVTLRCSPRSGDLSVYWYQQSLDQGLQFLIQYYNGEERAKGNILERFSAQQFPDLHSELNLSSLELGDSALYFCASSGSSGSSYEQYFGPGTRLTVT.

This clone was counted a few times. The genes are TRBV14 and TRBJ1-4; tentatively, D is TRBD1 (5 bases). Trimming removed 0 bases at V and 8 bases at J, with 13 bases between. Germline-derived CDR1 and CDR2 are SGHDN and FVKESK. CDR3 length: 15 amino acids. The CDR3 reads CASSQDRGKGEKLFF. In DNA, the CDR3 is TGTGCCAGCAGCCAAGACCGGGGGAAAGGGGAAAAACTGTTTTTT.

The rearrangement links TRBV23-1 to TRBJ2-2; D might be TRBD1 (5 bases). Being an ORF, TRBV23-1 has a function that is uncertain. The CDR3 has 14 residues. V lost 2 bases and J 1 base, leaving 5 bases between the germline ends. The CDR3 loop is CASSQGQNTGELFF. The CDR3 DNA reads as TGCGCCAGCAGTCAAGGACAGAACACCGGGGAGCTGTTTTTT.

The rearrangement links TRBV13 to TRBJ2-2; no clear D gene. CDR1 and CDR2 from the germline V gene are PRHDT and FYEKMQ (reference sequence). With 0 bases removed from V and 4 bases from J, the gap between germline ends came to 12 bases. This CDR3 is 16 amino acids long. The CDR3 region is CASSLGAVPITGELFF. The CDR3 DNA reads TGTGCCAGCAGCTTAGGGGCGGTACCGATCACCGGGGAGCTGTTTTTT. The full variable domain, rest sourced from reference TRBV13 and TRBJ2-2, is AAGVIQSPRHLIKEKRETATLKCYPIPRHDTVYWYQQGPGQDPQFLISFYEKMQSDKGSIPDRFSAQQFSDYHSELNMSSLELGDSALYFCASSLGAVPITGELFFGEGSRLTVL.

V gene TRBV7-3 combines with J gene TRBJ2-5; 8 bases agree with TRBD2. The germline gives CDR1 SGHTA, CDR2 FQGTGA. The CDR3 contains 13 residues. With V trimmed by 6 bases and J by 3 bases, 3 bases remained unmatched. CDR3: CASRLADKETQYF. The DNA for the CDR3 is TGTGCCAGCAGACTAGCGGATAAAGAGACCCAGTACTTC.

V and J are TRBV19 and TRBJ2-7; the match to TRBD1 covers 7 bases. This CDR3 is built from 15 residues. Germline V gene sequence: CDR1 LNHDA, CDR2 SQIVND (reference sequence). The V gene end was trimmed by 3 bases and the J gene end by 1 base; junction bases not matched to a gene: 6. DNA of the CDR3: TGTGCCAGTAGTATTGAAGCCAGGGGGTCCTACGAGCAGTACTTC. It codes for CASSIEARGSYEQYF. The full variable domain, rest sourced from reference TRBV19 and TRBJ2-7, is DGGITQSPKYLFRKEGQNVTLSCEQNLNHDAMYWYRQDPGQGLRLIYYSQIVNDFQKGDIAEGYSVSREKKESFPLTVTSAQKNPTAFYLCASSIEARGSYEQYFGPGTRLTVT.

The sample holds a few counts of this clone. The chain's CDR3 is CASSFLGQVSGEKLFF. CDR3 DNA sequence: TGTGCCAGCAGTTTCCTCGGACAGGTTTCGGGTGAAAAACTGTTTTTT. The chain uses TRBV27 and TRBJ1-4, with TRBD1 matching over 7 bases. CDR1 and CDR2 (germline): MNHEY, SMNVEV (reference sequence). V trimming: 3 bases; J trimming: 7 bases; junction bases outside the gene matches: 11. There are 16 residues in the CDR3.

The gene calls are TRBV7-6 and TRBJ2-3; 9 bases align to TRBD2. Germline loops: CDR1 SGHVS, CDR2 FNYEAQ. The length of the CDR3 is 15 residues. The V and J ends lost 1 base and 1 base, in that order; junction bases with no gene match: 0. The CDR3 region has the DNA TGTGCCAGCAGCTTAGGGACTAGCGGCACAGATACGCAGTATTTT. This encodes CASSLGTSGTDTQYF.

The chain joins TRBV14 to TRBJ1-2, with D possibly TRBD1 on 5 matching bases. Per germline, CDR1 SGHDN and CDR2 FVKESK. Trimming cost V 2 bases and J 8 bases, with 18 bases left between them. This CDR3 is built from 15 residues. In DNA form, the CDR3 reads TGTGCCAGCAGCCAAAAGGGACTGATGGACGTCGGCTACACCTTC. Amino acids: CASSQKGLMDVGYTF.

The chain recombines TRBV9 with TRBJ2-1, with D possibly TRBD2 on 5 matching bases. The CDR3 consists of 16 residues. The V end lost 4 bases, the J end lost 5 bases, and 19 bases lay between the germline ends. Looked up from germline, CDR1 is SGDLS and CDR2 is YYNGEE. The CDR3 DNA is TGTGCCAGCAGCCCCCCGGCCGGGCTAGCCCACAATGAGCAGTTCTTC. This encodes CASSPPAGLAHNEQFF. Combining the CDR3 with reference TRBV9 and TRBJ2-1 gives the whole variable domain DSGVTQTPKHLITATGQRVTLRCSPRSGDLSVYWYQQSLDQGLQFLIQYYNGEERAKGNILERFSAQQFPDLHSELNLSSLELGDSALYFCASSPPAGLAHNEQFFGPGTRLTVL.

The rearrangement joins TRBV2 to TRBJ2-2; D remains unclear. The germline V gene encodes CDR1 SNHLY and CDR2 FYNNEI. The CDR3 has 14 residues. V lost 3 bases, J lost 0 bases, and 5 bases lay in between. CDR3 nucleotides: TGTGCCAGCAGTGAGCAGTCGAACACCGGGGAGCTGTTTTTT. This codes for CASSEQSNTGELFF.

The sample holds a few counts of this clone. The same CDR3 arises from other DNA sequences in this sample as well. CDR3 sequence: CASSFSTGELFF. Here the CDR3 DNA reads TGTGCCAGCAGTTTTAGTACCGGGGAGCTGTTTTTT. This sequence joins TRBV27 and TRBJ2-2; D is ambiguous. Germline assignment: CDR1 MNHEY and CDR2 SMNVEV (reference sequence). The CDR3 contains 12 residues. V lost 3 bases, J lost 5 bases, and 4 bases lay in between.

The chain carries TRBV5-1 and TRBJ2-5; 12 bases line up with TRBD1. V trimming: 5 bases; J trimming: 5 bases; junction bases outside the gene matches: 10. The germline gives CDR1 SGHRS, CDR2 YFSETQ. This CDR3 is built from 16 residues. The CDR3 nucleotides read TGCGCCAGCAGTTGGACCGGGACAGGGGGCCTTGAGACCCAGTACTTC. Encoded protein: CASSWTGTGGLETQYF.

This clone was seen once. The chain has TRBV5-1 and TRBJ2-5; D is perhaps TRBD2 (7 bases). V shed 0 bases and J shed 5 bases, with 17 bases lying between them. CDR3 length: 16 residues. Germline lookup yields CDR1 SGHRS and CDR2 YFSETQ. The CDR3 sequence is CASSLVAFGGAETQYF. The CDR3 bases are TGCGCCAGCAGCTTGGTGGCTTTTGGGGGGGCGGAGACCCAGTACTTC. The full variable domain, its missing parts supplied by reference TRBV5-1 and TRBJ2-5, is KAGVTQTPRYLIKTRGQQVTLSCSPISGHRSVSWYQQTPGQGLQFLFEYFSETQRNKGNFPGRFSGRQFSNSRSEMNVSTLELGDSALYLCASSLVAFGGAETQYFGPGTRLLVL.